Listed here are 24 T cell receptor beta chains from one sample, sequenced in a study of blood T cell repertoires in COVID-19. The table came from immunoSEQ multiplex PCR; TCRdb's copy has only in-frame clones and leaves some out. The sample carries about 480,000 clones, approximately 90% recorded once. Sequenced input: PBMCs or T cells enriched from blood (not recorded which). Receptor source: a woman in her thirties or forties who had recovered from COVID-19.

The rearrangement uses TRBV30 and TRBJ2-3; no clear D gene. V was trimmed by 4 bases and J by 2 bases, leaving 16 bases between them. There are 15 residues in the CDR3. CDR1 and CDR2 (germline): GTSNPN, SVGIG (reference sequence). CDR3 protein: CAWNKPVHPTDTQYF. The CDR3 nucleotides read TGTGCCTGGAATAAGCCCGTGCACCCCACAGATACGCAGTATTTT. The full variable domain, in which reference TRBV30 and TRBJ2-3 provide the parts outside the CDR3, is SQTIHQWPATLVQPVGSPLSLECTVEGTSNPNLYWYRQAAGRGLQLLFYSVGIGQISSEVPQNLSASRPQDRQFILSSKKLLLSDSGFYLCAWNKPVHPTDTQYFGPGTRLTVL.

The chain recombines TRBV15 with TRBJ2-7, with a tentative D call TRBD2 (6 bases). Germline CDR1 is LNHNV and CDR2 is YYDKDF (reference sequence). The CDR3 extends over 14 amino acids. V was cut by 0 bases and J by 4 bases, with 10 bases left in between. The CDR3 DNA reads as TGTGCCACCAGCAGAGAGGCAGGGAGGTACGAGCAGTACTTC. This encodes CATSREAGRYEQYF.

This chain joins TRBV19 and TRBJ2-7; D gene unclear. Trimming took off 6 bases at V and 5 bases at J, with 14 bases between the two ends. From germline, CDR1 is LNHDA and CDR2 SQIVND (reference sequence). The CDR3 runs to 13 residues. The CDR3 is CASSLGPLDEQYF. The CDR3 region has the DNA TGTGCCAGTAGCCTAGGCCCCCTGGACGAGCAGTACTTC.

The CDR3 DNA reads as TGTGCCAGCAGTGCCTATAGCGGGAGGGTAGAGACCCAGTACTTC. Translated: CASSAYSGRVETQYF. The rearrangement links TRBV27 to TRBJ2-5; 11 bases line up with TRBD2. Germline V gene sequence: CDR1 MNHEY, CDR2 SMNVEV (reference sequence). The junction had 6 bases not matched to a gene; V was cut back by 5 bases and J by 4 bases. The CDR3 has 15 residues.

The chain employs TRBV7-9 and TRBJ2-7, with D unclear. The V and J ends lost 5 bases and 3 bases respectively, with 17 bases between them. In germline, CDR1 is SEHNR, CDR2 FQNEAQ (reference sequence). CDR3 length: 15 amino acids. The CDR3 reads CASSPPQFTDYEQYF. The CDR3 DNA follows: TGTGCCAGCAGCCCCCCCCAGTTCACAGACTACGAGCAGTACTTC.

The rearrangement joins TRBV4-1 to TRBJ1-2; TRBD1 matches 9 bases. This CDR3 has 15 residues. Germline loops: CDR1 MGHRA, CDR2 YSYEKL. Trimming at V came to 4 bases and at J to 3 bases, leaving 6 bases not matched to a gene. CDR3 in amino acids: CASSLDRGSDYGYTF. The CDR3, as DNA: TGCGCCAGCAGCCTAGACAGGGGGTCGGACTATGGCTACACCTTC.

The gene calls are TRBV18 and TRBJ2-5; TRBD2 matches at 10 bases. The ends lost 1 base at V and 5 bases at J; junction bases unmatched: 13. The CDR3 runs 18 residues. The germline V gene has CDR1 KGHSH and CDR2 LQKENI. The CDR3 here is CASSPREPSGSSSETQYF. The CDR3 DNA sequence: TGTGCCAGCTCACCACGTGAGCCTAGCGGGAGTAGCAGTGAGACCCAGTACTTC.

The chain employs TRBV11-2 and TRBJ2-3; TRBD2 matches at 12 bases. CDR1 SGHAT and CDR2 FQNNGV come from the germline V gene. Germline trimming cut 0 bases from V and 4 bases from J; bases unmatched to any gene: 8. CDR3 size: 18 residues. The CDR3 DNA reads TGTGCCAGCAGCTTAGAGGGACTAGCGGGCCTACAATCAGATACGCAGTATTTT. The encoded protein is CASSLEGLAGLQSDTQYF.

The chain has TRBV13 and TRBJ2-3, with TRBD2 identical over 12 bases. CDR3 size: 17 residues. V lost 4 bases and J lost 8; bases outside the gene matches: 13. From germline, CDR1 is PRHDT and CDR2 FYEKMQ (reference sequence). Here the CDR3 reads CASSSQRTSGVQGTQYF. In nucleotides, the CDR3 is TGTGCCAGCAGCTCCCAACGGACTAGCGGGGTTCAAGGTACGCAGTATTTT.

The chain recombines TRBV7-9 with TRBJ1-2; 11 bases fit TRBD1. Looked up from germline, CDR1 is SEHNR and CDR2 is FQNEAQ (reference sequence). The trim removed 5 bases at V and 6 bases at J, leaving 8 bases unmatched. The CDR3 has 15 amino acids. CDR3 sequence reads: CASSAGQGAQNGYTF. CDR3 bases: TGTGCCAGCAGCGCTGGACAGGGGGCGCAAAATGGCTACACCTTC.

Concerning this clone itself: This CDR3 is also generated by other DNA sequences in the sample. The chain has TRBV7-2 and TRBJ1-2, with 7 positions matching TRBD1. The junction had 7 bases not matched to a gene; V was cut back by 5 bases and J by 4 bases. Germline values: CDR1 SGHTA, CDR2 FQGNSA. This CDR3 contains 14 residues. CDR3 bases: TGTGCCAGCAGCCCCCGGACAGGTACCTATGGCTACACCTTC. Protein product: CASSPRTGTYGYTF. Filled out from reference TRBV7-2 and TRBJ1-2, the complete variable domain reads GAGVSQSPSNKVTEKGKDVELRCDPISGHTALYWYRQSLGQGLEFLIYFQGNSAPDKSGLPSDRFSAERTGGSVSTLTIQRTQQEDSAVYLCASSPRTGTYGYTFGSGTRLTVV.

The chain couples TRBV19 to TRBJ2-3, with 7 bases identical to TRBD2. CDR3 length: 17 residues. Germline V lookup: CDR1 LNHDA, CDR2 SQIVND (reference sequence). V shed 7 bases, J shed 1 base, and the junction held 14 bases outside the gene matches. CDR3: CASKRGSGIIGTDTQYF. DNA of the CDR3: TGTGCCAGTAAACGCGGGAGCGGTATTATTGGCACAGATACGCAGTATTTT.

The chain recombines TRBV15 with TRBJ1-1; D remains unclear. Germline loops: CDR1 LNHNV, CDR2 YYDKDF (reference sequence). This CDR3 comprises 14 residues. The V end was cut by 0 bases, the J end by 0 bases, with 5 bases between. The CDR3 region has the DNA TGTGCCACCAGCAGAGATGAGGTGAACACTGAAGCTTTCTTT. Translating it yields CATSRDEVNTEAFF.

The chain carries TRBV24-1 and TRBJ1-2; 7 nucleotides line up with TRBD1. CDR1 KGHDR and CDR2 SFDVKD come from the germline V gene. This CDR3 is 16 amino acids long. V dropped 2 bases and J dropped 6; count of bases not matched to a gene: 11. Here the CDR3 reads CATSDSSRGGANGYTF. CDR3 coding DNA: TGTGCCACCAGTGATTCTTCAAGAGGGGGCGCAAATGGCTACACCTTC.

V is TRBV5-1 and J is TRBJ2-1; 13 bases map to TRBD2. The germline V gene has CDR1 SGHRS and CDR2 YFSETQ. The V and J ends lost 4 bases and 4 bases, in that order; junction bases with no gene match: 2. The CDR3 runs to 15 residues. CDR3 nucleotides: TGCGCCAGCAGCCGACTAGCGGGGGGTTACAATGAGCAGTTCTTC. Protein: CASSRLAGGYNEQFF.

The J gene is TRBJ2-7, the V gene TRBV24-1, with D possibly being TRBD1 (6 bases). Germline V CDR1 and CDR2: KGHDR, SFDVKD. The ends were cut back, 4 bases at V and 3 bases at J, with 18 bases in the middle. The CDR3 spans 16 residues. For the CDR3, the DNA is TGTGCCACCAGTGACTCCCGCAGGGGAATTGGCTACGAGCAGTACTTC. Translated: CATSDSRRGIGYEQYF.

This clone appeared a few times. The V and J genes are TRBV3-1 (or the pseudogene TRBV3-2) and TRBJ1-4; D uncertain. Deletions cut 1 base from V and 8 bases from J, with 17 bases between. Germline CDR1 and CDR2: LGHDT and YNNKEL (reference sequence). The CDR3 totals 16 residues. The CDR3 loop is CASSQVDIAAGEKLFF. Here the CDR3 DNA reads TGTGCCAGCAGCCAAGTAGATATAGCAGCCGGGGAAAAACTGTTTTTT.

V usage is TRBV11-2 and J usage is TRBJ2-1, with D possibly matching TRBD1 (5 bases). V was pared by 3 bases and J by 4 bases, with 10 bases between. Germline CDR1 SGHAT, CDR2 FQNNGV. This CDR3 has 14 amino acids. Here the CDR3 DNA reads TGTGCCAGCAGCTTCCAGGGCGATTACAATGAGCAGTTCTTC. This codes for CASSFQGDYNEQFF. The variable domain in full, with the rest retrieved from reference TRBV11-2 and TRBJ2-1, is EAGVAQSPRYKIIEKRQSVAFWCNPISGHATLYWYQQILGQGPKLLIQFQNNGVVDDSQLPKDRFSAERLKGVDSTLKIQPAKLEDSAVYLCASSFQGDYNEQFFGPGTRLTVL.

This clone was counted once. V and J are TRBV14 and TRBJ1-2; the D gene is possibly TRBD1 (5 bases). The CDR3 spans 18 residues. Trimming left V 2 bases short and J 8 bases short, with 27 bases between. Per germline, CDR1 SGHDN and CDR2 FVKESK. DNA of the CDR3: TGTGCCAGCAGCCAAACACACACAGGCCTGAAGGGCCCCTCCGGCTACACCTTC. Translation gives CASSQTHTGLKGPSGYTF.

Details on this clone: The same CDR3 is also encoded by other DNA sequences in this sample. V usage is TRBV7-9 and J usage is TRBJ1-6; 11 nucleotides align to TRBD1. Trimming cost V 3 bases and J 10 bases; bases outside gene matches: 2. The CDR3 covers 14 residues. Germline V lookup: CDR1 SEHNR, CDR2 FQNEAQ (reference sequence). The CDR3 DNA follows: TGTGCCAGCAGCTTCGGACAGGGGGCGTCACCCCTCCACTTT. Its translation: CASSFGQGASPLHF.

The chain employs TRBV5-1 and TRBJ2-2; 7 bases agree with TRBD1. The ends lost 4 bases at V and 1 base at J; junction bases unmatched: 4. This CDR3 is 15 amino acids long. Germline loops: CDR1 SGHRS, CDR2 YFSETQ. The CDR3 is CASSGQDWNTGELFF. CDR3 sequence (DNA): TGCGCCAGCAGCGGACAGGACTGGAACACCGGGGAGCTGTTTTTT. The complete variable domain, with remaining parts taken from reference TRBV5-1 and TRBJ2-2, reads KAGVTQTPRYLIKTRGQQVTLSCSPISGHRSVSWYQQTPGQGLQFLFEYFSETQRNKGNFPGRFSGRQFSNSRSEMNVSTLELGDSALYLCASSGQDWNTGELFFGEGSRLTVL.

This chain's CDR3 is CASSLRQGGYTEAFF. CDR3 DNA: TGCGCCAGCAGCTTGAGACAGGGCGGATACACTGAAGCTTTCTTT. V gene TRBV5-1 combines with J gene TRBJ1-1; 7 bases match TRBD1. The trim removed 1 base at V and 3 bases at J, leaving 6 bases unmatched. Germline V lookup: CDR1 SGHRS, CDR2 YFSETQ. The CDR3 length is 15 residues. Drawing the rest from reference TRBV5-1 and TRBJ1-1, the complete variable domain is KAGVTQTPRYLIKTRGQQVTLSCSPISGHRSVSWYQQTPGQGLQFLFEYFSETQRNKGNFPGRFSGRQFSNSRSEMNVSTLELGDSALYLCASSLRQGGYTEAFFGQGTRLTVV.

The rearrangement uses TRBV7-9 and TRBJ1-1; tentative D call: TRBD1 (5 bases). Germline CDR1 reads SEHNR; CDR2 reads FQNEAQ (reference sequence). The CDR3 is made up of 16 amino acids. The V end lost 6 bases, the J end lost 4 bases, and 21 bases lay between the germline ends. The CDR3 DNA is TGTGCCAGCAGGGGGCCCCTCTCCCCCCCAGGCACTGAAGCTTTCTTT. Translated, it gives CASRGPLSPPGTEAFF.

The chain joins TRBV6-5 to TRBJ2-3; D may be TRBD1 (6 bases). The CDR3 contains 13 residues. The V gene's germline CDR1 is MNHEY and CDR2 SVGAGI. V lost 4 bases and J 5 bases, leaving 10 bases between the germline ends. The CDR3 region has the DNA TGTGCCAGCAGTTCTGCGACAGGAGATACGCAGTATTTT. Translated: CASSSATGDTQYF.